What follows is one T cell receptor beta chain and its context. Its antigen is unknown. Base qualities were left out, and no much larger clone turns up one base away. This entry comes from a study of blood T cell repertoires in COVID-19 (TCRdb year 2020). For the study in its entirety: Samples from collaborators originated in the United States, Italy and Spain and spanned both the acute and convalescent phases of COVID-19. The material from the prospective study consisted of cDNA or gDNA derived from T cells, B-cell-depleted T cells, or PBMCs. Subjects who had been exposed to COVID-19, were actively infected with it, or had recovered from it provided the deeply sampled blood TCRbeta repertoires that made up the dataset. The repertoires were made available in a free public database intended to serve as a resource for research on the immune response to SARS-CoV-2. The samples were drawn from two sources: the first 160 participants of the ongoing ImmuneRACE study, and over 950 subjects contributed by 6 global collaborators. The sample metadata nearly always contained a de-identified subject ID, COVID-19 status, age in years and sex. HLA class I and class II types, where available, came from metadata supplied by the sample provider rather than from assay-based typing. Overall study results and their limits: How much clinical and demographic metadata was included differed by source and by participant, and the metadata was provided uncurated.

Trimming takes 5 bases off V and 7 bases off J; junction bases not matched to a gene: 3. Including the terminal cysteine and phenylalanine, the CDR3 comprises 14 residues. Only the CDR3 part of the read is kept: 42 bases, read in frame from the first base. CDR1 and CDR2 were assigned from the germline V gene as MRHNA and SNTAGT. TCRbeta CDR3 regions were amplified from genomic DNA using the immunoSEQ Assay, a bias-controlled multiplex PCR. As for how the authors treated the data: The number of nucleated cells in each sample was estimated from the amplification of reference gene primers within the assay. To quantify the absolute abundance of each unique TCRbeta CDR3 rearrangement, sequence reads were collapsed and filtered. For each sample, productive Simpson clonality was calculated by taking the square root of Simpson's diversity index across productive rearrangements. Imported from immuneACCESS, the table was reduced by TCRdb to in-frame sequences with V and J called. These copies leave out some clones; in studies compared against another copy, an unresolved V gene accounts for under half, and the cause of the remainder is not known. Clonal size and the V and J genes are those of that table, whereas D and trimming came from the DNA. The sample yields hundreds of thousands of clones; 86% were counted once. 3.8% of the sample belongs to the ten largest clones.

Participants in the prospective study were enrolled through a virtual design, were aged about 18 to 90 years, and lived in roughly 24 United States geographic areas. In the prospective study, cohorts were assigned on the basis of participant-reported clinical history obtained from a screening survey and a study questionnaire. Each participant in the prospective study had whole blood, serum and a nasopharyngeal or oropharyngeal swab collected by mobile phlebotomists. Additional blood draws and questionnaires over an approximately two-month period could optionally be provided by prospective study participants. Before DNA extraction, prospective study blood samples were shipped either frozen or at room temperature.

The chain is made from TRBV6-4 and TRBJ2-2, with 11 middle bases fitting TRBD2. The sequenced sample was PBMCs or T cells enriched from blood (not recorded which). This clonotype was obtained from a woman in her forties with acute COVID-19. The CDR3 loop reads CASSTSGSVGELFF. The bases are TGTGCCAGCAGTACTAGCGGGAGTGTCGGGGAGCTGTTTTTT.